The present TCR beta chain was sequenced within a study of T cell changes during pregnancy in multiple sclerosis. Repertoires were generated with immunoSEQ multiplex PCR, while TCRdb's copy carries only in-frame clones and drops some. The profile shows 40,000 to 50,000 clones, roughly nine tenths of them singletons. CDR1 and CDR2 from the germline V gene are SGHNT and YYREEE (reference sequence). CDR3 size: 15 residues. The V gene end was trimmed by 4 bases and the J gene end by 6 bases; junction bases not matched to a gene: 6. Sequencing used CD4+ T cells from peripheral blood mononuclear cells, obtained in the first trimester of pregnancy. This TCR was sampled from a female donor with multiple sclerosis, enrolled in a pregnancy study. This sequence joins TRBV5-4 and TRBJ2-1; 11 nucleotides align to TRBD2. CDR3 protein: CASSLTSGSANEQFF. In nucleotides, the CDR3 is TGTGCCAGCAGCCTTACTAGCGGGAGTGCCAATGAGCAGTTCTTC.